This T cell receptor beta chain appears in the sequencing data of a study of cytomegalovirus exposure and HLA in healthy donors. Study-level information: A previous analysis identified approximately 120 million unique TCR beta sequences derived from around 200 million T cells. Study-wide results and caveats: In vitro experiments confirmed that three CMV-associated chains were specific for CMV antigens.

Likely unrecorded immune exposures existed in these nominally healthy donors. The PCR used 60 Vbeta and 13 Jbeta primers. The table came from immunoSEQ multiplex PCR; TCRdb's copy has only in-frame clones and leaves some out. Across approximately 120,000 clones, the top ten clones capture over 2% of the sample. As for this clone: The antigen is unknown.

V was clipped by 0 bases and J by 2 bases, with 10 bases between them. The CDR3 covers 15 residues. Looked up from germline, CDR1 is ENHRY and CDR2 is SYGVKD. Sequencing used PBMCs. The clonotype comes from a man between 40 and 49 years old in good health and CMV-seronegative. This chain uses TRBV10-3 with TRBJ1-1, with D possibly being TRBD1 (6 bases). CDR3 nucleotides: TGTGCCATCAGTGAGTCGACAGGCGGAAACACTGAAGCTTTCTTT. It translates to CAISESTGGNTEAFF.